This record looks at one T cell receptor beta chain sequence and its context. The antigen is not known. This CDR3 is also generated by other DNA sequences in the sample. The entry originates in a study of shared clonotypes between healthy human individuals. Study-level background: CD8 memory received one plate per donor, CD8 naive two, CD4 memory three and CD4 naive three.

Study-wide results and caveats: Larger estimated richness was generally seen in naive subsets than in memory subsets.

Generated by immunoSEQ multiplex PCR, the TCRdb table keeps only in-frame clones and is missing some. The sample consists of almost 750,000 clones, over 55% of them appearing once. The source of this sequence is a woman in her 30s in good health. Sequenced: memory CD4+ T cells sorted from blood. Regarding subset: CD45RA-negative fraction.

CDR3: CASSLASIYNEQFF. CDR3 bases: TGTGCCAGCAGCTTAGCGTCGATATACAATGAGCAGTTCTTC. V usage is TRBV7-2 and J usage is TRBJ2-1; D is unresolved. The ends were cut back, 0 bases at V and 4 bases at J, with 7 bases in the middle. The CDR3 contains 14 residues. The germline V gene encodes CDR1 SGHTA and CDR2 FQGNSA.